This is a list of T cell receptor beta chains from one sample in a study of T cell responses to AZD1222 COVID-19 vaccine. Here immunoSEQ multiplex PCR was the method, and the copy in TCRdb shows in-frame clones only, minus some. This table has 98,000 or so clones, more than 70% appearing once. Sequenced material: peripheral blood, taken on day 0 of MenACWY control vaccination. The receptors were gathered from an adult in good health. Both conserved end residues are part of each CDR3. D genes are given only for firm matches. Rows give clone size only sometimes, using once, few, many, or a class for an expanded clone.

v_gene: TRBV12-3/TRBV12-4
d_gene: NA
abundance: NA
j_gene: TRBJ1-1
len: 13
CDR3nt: TGTGCCAGCAGTTTTTTAAGGGGATCTGAAGCTTTCTTT
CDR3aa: CASSFLRGSEAFF

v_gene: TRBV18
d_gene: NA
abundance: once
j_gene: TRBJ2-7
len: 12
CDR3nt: TGTGCCAGCTCACCACTGACCTACGAGCAGTACTTC
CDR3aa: CASSPLTYEQYF

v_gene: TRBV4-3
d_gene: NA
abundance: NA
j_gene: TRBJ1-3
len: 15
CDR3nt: TGCGCCAGCAGCCAAGACACCTACTCTGGAAACACCATATATTTT
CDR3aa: CASSQDTYSGNTIYF

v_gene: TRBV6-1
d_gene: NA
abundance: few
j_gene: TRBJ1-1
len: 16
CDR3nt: TGTGCCAGCAGTGTGGTAGCTATTAGATCGAACACTGAAGCTTTCTTT
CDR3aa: CASSVVAIRSNTEAFF

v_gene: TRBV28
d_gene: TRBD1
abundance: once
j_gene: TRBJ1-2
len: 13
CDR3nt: TGTGCCAGCGGAACGCCCGACAGGGATGGCTACACCTTC
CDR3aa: CASGTPDRDGYTF

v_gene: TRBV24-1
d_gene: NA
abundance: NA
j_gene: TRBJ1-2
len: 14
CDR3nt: TGTGCCACCAGTGATGGGGACAAATTGTGGGGCTACACCTTC
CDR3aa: CATSDGDKLWGYTF

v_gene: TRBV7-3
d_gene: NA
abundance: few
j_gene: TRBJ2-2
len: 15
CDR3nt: TGTGCCAGCAGCTTATTGGGACGGAACACCGGGGAGCTGTTTTTT
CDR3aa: CASSLLGRNTGELFF

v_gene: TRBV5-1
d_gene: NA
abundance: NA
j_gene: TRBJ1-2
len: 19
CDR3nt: TGCGCCAGCAGCCCGGGGGACGGGGCTACAGGGTCCACTAACTATGGCTACACCTTC
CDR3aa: CASSPGDGATGSTNYGYTF

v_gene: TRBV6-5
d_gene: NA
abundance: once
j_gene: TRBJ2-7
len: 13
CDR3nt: TGTGCCAGCAGTTATGGCGGAAACTACGAGCAGTACTTC
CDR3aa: CASSYGGNYEQYF

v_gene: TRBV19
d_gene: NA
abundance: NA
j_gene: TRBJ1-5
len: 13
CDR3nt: TGTGCCAGTAGCGTCAGGGTAAGTCAGCCCCAGCATTTT
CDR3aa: CASSVRVSQPQHF

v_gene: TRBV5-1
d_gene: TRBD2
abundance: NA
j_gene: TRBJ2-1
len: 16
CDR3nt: TGCGCCAGCAGGAGACTAGCGGCCAGCTCCTACAATGAGCAGTTCTTC
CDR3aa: CASRRLAASSYNEQFF

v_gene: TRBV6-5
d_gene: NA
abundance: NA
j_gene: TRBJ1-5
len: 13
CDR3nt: TGTGCCAGCAGATTACGCAGCAATCAGCCCCAGCATTTT
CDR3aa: CASRLRSNQPQHF

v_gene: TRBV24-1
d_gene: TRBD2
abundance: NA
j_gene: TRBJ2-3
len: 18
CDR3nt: TGTGCCACCAGTGATTCGGGGACTAGCGGGGATAGCACAGATACGCAGTATTTT
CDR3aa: CATSDSGTSGDSTDTQYF

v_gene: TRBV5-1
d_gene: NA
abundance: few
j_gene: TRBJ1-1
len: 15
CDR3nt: TGCGCCAGCAGCGATCAGGGAAGAGGGGACACTGAAGCTTTCTTT
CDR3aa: CASSDQGRGDTEAFF

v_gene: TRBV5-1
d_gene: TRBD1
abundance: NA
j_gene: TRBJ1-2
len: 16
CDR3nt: TGCGCCAGCAGCCTCGGACAGGGGGTTTCGAACTATGGCTACACCTTC
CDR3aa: CASSLGQGVSNYGYTF

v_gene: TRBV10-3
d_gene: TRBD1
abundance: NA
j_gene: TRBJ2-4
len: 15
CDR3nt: TGTGCCATCAGTGGGGGACAGGGGGTGGGAAACATTCAGTACTTC
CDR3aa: CAISGGQGVGNIQYF

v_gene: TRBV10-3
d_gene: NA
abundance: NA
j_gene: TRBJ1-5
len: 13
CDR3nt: TGTGCCATTTCGGAGGGTGATGGACAGCCCCAGCATTTT
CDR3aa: CAISEGDGQPQHF

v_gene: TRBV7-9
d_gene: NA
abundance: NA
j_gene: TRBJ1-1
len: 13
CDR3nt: TGTGCCAGCAGCGAACGGACGGGCCTAGGAGCTTTCTTT
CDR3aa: CASSERTGLGAFF

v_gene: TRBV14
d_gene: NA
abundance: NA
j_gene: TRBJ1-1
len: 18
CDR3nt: TGTGCCAGCAGCCAAGATTGGGGCAGTTCACTCATGAACACTGAAGCTTTCTTT
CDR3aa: CASSQDWGSSLMNTEAFF

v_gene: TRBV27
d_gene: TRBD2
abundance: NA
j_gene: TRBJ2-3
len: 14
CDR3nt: TGTGCTAGCAGGGTTAGCGGGGGACCAGATACGCAGTATTTT
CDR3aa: CASRVSGGPDTQYF